The text below deals with one TCR beta chain. The data stem from a study of T cell changes during pregnancy in multiple sclerosis. The assay was immunoSEQ multiplex PCR, and TCRdb's table has in-frame clones only and misses some. The data contain fewer than 85,000 clones, around 94% of them singletons. V was pared by 2 bases and J by 0 bases, with 5 bases between. Germline loops: CDR1 SGHRS, CDR2 YFSETQ. This CDR3 spans 13 amino acids. The V gene is TRBV5-1, the J gene TRBJ1-1, with a possible D match to TRBD1 (5 bases). Sequenced material: peripheral blood, taken in the third trimester of pregnancy. This sequence originates from a female donor in good health, enrolled as a control in a pregnancy study. CDR3 protein: CASSFRVNTEAFF. The CDR3 DNA reads as TGCGCCAGCAGCTTCAGGGTGAACACTGAAGCTTTCTTT.